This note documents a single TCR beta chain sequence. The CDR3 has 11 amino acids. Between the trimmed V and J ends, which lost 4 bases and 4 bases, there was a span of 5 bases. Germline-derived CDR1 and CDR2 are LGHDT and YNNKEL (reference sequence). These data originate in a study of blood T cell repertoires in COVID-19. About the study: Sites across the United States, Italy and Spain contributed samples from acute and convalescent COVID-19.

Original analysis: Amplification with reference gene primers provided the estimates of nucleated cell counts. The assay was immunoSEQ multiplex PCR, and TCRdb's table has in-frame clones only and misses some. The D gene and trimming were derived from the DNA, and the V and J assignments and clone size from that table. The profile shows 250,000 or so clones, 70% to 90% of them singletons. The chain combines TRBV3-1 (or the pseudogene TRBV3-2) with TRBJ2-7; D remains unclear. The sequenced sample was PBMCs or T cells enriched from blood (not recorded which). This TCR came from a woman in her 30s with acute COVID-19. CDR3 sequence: CASSRLYEQYF. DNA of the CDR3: TGTGCCAGCAGCCGGCTTTACGAGCAGTACTTC.